The subject of this entry is one T cell receptor (beta chain). This specimen comes from a study of blood T cell repertoires in COVID-19. Study background: Collection of acute and convalescent COVID-19 samples took place in the United States, Italy and Spain. T cells, B-cell-depleted T cells, or PBMCs supplied cDNA or gDNA.

V shed 5 bases and J 2 bases; nucleotides not matched to a gene: 2. The CDR3 runs to 14 residues. Germline CDR1 reads SNHLY; CDR2 reads FYNNEI. Source study methods: Researchers report that nucleated cell counts were estimated from reference gene primer amplification. Assay used: immunoSEQ multiplex PCR; TCRdb lists only in-frame clones, some missing. Clonal size and the V and J genes are those of that table, whereas D and trimming came from the DNA. The sample yields fewer than 250,000 clones, approximately 84% seen once. The chain joins TRBV2 to TRBJ2-2; 7 nucleotides line up with TRBD1. The sample taken for sequencing was peripheral blood. This TCR came from an elderly woman with acute or convalescent COVID-19. Here the CDR3 DNA reads TGTGCCAGCAGTAGGGACAGAAACACCGGGGAGCTGTTTTTT. Translating it yields CASSRDRNTGELFF.